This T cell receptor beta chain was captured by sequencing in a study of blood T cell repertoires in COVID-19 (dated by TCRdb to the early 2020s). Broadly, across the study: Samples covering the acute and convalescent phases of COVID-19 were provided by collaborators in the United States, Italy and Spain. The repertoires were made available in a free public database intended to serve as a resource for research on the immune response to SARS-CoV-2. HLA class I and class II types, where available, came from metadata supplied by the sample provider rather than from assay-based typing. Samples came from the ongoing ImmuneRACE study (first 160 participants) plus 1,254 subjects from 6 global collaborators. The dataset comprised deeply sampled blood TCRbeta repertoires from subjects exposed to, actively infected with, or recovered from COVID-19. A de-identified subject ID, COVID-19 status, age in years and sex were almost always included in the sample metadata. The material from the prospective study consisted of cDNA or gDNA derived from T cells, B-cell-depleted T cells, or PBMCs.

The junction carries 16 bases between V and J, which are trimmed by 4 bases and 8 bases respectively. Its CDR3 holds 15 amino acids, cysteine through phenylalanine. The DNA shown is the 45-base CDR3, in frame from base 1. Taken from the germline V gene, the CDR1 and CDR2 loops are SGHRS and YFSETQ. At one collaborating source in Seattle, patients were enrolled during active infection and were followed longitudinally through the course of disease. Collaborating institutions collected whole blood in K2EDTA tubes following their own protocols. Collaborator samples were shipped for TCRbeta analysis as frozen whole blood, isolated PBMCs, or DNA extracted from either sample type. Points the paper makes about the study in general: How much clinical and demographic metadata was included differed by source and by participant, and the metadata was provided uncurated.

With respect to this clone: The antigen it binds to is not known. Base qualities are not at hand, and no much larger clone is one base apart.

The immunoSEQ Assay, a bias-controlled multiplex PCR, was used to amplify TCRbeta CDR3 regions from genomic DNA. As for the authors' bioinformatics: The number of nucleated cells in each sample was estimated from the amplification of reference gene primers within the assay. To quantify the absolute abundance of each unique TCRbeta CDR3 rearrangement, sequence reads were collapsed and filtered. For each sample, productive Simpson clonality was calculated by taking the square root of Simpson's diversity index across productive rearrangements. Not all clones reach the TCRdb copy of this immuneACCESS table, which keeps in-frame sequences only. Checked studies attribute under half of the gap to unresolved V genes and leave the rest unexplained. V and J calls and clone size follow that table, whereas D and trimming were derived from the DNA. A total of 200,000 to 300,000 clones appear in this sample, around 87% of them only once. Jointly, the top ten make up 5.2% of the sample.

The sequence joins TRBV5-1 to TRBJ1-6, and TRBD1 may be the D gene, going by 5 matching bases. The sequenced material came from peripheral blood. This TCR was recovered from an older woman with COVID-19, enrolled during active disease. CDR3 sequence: CASSPGGHEDSPLHF. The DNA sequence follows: TGCGCCAGCAGCCCGGGAGGACACGAGGATTCACCCCTCCACTTT.